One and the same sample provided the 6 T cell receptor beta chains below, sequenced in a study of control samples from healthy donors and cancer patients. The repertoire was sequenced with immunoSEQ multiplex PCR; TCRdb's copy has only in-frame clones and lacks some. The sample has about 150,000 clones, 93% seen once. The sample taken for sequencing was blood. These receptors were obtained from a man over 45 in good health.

Written as DNA, the CDR3 is TGCGCCAGCAGCCGAGGGCCGGGATTGGGCACTGAAGCTTTCTTT. As protein: CASSRGPGLGTEAFF. The chain uses TRBV4-1 and TRBJ1-1; no reliable D call. Germline V CDR1 and CDR2: MGHRA, YSYEKL. V was trimmed by 4 bases and J by 4 bases, leaving 16 bases between them. CDR3 size: 15 residues.

The CDR3 region is CASSLDSADGSSGANVLTF. In DNA, the CDR3 is TGTGCCAGCAGCTTAGACAGCGCGGACGGGAGCTCTGGGGCCAACGTCCTGACTTTC. The V call is TRBV11-3, the J call TRBJ2-6; tentatively, D is TRBD2 (6 bases). V was trimmed by 0 bases and J by 0 bases, leaving 15 bases between them. The CDR3 sequence is 19 residues long. CDR1 is SGHNT and CDR2 is YENEEA in the germline V gene. Full variable domain (missing parts from reference TRBV11-3 and TRBJ2-6): EAGVVQSPRYKIIEKKQPVAFWCNPISGHNTLYWYLQNLGQGPELLIRYENEEAVDDSQLPKDRFSAERLKGVDSTLKIQPAELGDSAVYLCASSLDSADGSSGANVLTFGAGSRLTVL.

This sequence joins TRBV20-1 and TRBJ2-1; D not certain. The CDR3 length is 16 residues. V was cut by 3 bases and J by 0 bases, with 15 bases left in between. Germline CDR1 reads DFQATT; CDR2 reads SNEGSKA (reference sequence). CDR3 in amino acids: CSASDLGPSSYNEQFF. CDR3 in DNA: TGCAGTGCTAGTGATCTAGGCCCCAGCTCCTACAATGAGCAGTTCTTC.

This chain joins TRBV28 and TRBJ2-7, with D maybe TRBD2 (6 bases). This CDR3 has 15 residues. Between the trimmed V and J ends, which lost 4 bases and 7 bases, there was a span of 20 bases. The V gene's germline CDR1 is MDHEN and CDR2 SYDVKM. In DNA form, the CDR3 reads TGTGCCAGCAGTTCCGCGGGATTAAGGCTGGGAGAGCAGTACTTC. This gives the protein CASSSAGLRLGEQYF.

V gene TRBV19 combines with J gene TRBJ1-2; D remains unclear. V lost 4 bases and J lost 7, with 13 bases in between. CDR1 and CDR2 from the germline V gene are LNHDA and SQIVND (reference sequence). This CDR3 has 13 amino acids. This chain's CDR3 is CASSTEEWGGYTF. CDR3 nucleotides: TGTGCCAGTAGTACTGAAGAGTGGGGTGGCTACACCTTC.

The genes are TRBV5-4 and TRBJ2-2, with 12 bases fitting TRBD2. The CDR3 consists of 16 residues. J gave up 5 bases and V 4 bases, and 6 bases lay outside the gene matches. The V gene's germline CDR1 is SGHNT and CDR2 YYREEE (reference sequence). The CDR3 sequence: CASSTGLAGTTGELFF. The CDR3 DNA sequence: TGTGCCAGCAGCACCGGACTAGCGGGAACGACCGGGGAGCTGTTTTTT.